Each of the 19 T cell receptor beta chains below was sequenced from the same sample in a study of Ad26.COV2.S vaccination and SARS-CoV-2 variants (dated by TCRdb to the early 2020s). Libraries were made using the immunoSEQ multiplex PCR assay. TCRdb provides this immuneACCESS table in a form limited to in-frame rearrangements. Some clones are lacking; in checked studies, under half of them reflect an unresolved V gene, and why the rest are absent is not known. The table for this sample lists about 400,000 clones; over 75% of them were counted only once. The top ten hold 3.6% of the sample. This specimen's treatment or condition label, per the study, means: some 20 received Ad26.COV2.S at low or high dose, single or two shots; roughly five received placebo; per-sample allocation not given. For vaccine and placebo recipients, the sequenced repertoires came from samples collected on day 63 after the first injection.

The specimen comprised peripheral blood, sampled in a trial of Ad26.COV2.S vaccine versus placebo. The source is a person between 18 and 60 years old who received the Ad26.COV2.S COVID-19 vaccine or a placebo.

Worth noting for this clone: This specimen includes other DNA sequences encoding the same CDR3. V and J are TRBV3-1 (or the pseudogene TRBV3-2) and TRBJ2-6; D is perhaps TRBD1 or TRBD2 (5 bases each). V was shortened by 1 base and J by 0 bases, with 10 bases between the two germline ends. The CDR3 loop spans 17 amino acids. The V gene's germline CDR1 is LGHDT and CDR2 YNNKEL (reference sequence). CDR3 amino acids: CASSQGAGTSGANVLTF. CDR3 sequence (DNA): TGTGCCAGCAGCCAAGGGGCCGGGACCTCTGGGGCCAACGTCCTGACTTTC.

The chain links TRBV29-1 to TRBJ2-5, with 8 bases lining up with TRBD1. V gave up 6 bases and J gave up 4 bases; unmatched junction bases: 10. Per the germline V gene, CDR1 is SQVTM and CDR2 is ANQGSEA. This CDR3 has 14 amino acids. This CDR3 reads CSVADRGSRETQYF. CDR3 sequence (DNA): TGCAGCGTCGCTGACAGGGGATCACGAGAGACCCAGTACTTC.

J is TRBJ2-3 and V is TRBV18; 10 nucleotides line up with TRBD2. CDR1 and CDR2 from the germline V gene are KGHSH and LQKENI. The trim removed 5 bases at V and 4 bases at J, leaving 9 bases unmatched. This CDR3 spans 16 amino acids. The CDR3 region has the DNA TGTGCCAGCTCAACCCCTCTAGCGGGGGTACCAGATACGCAGTATTTT. Protein sequence: CASSTPLAGVPDTQYF.

The chain links TRBV19 to TRBJ1-1; 9 bases line up with TRBD1. Germline lookup yields CDR1 LNHDA and CDR2 SQIVND (reference sequence). This CDR3 has 13 residues. Trimming took 6 bases from V and 6 from J; bases not matched to a gene: 5. The chain's CDR3 is CASRTGTGSEAFF. CDR3 sequence (DNA): TGTGCCAGTAGGACCGGGACAGGGTCTGAAGCTTTCTTT.

V and J are TRBV4-3 and TRBJ2-3; no definite D call. There are 17 residues in the CDR3. V lost 0 bases to trimming and J lost 0 bases, with 13 bases between them. The V gene's germline CDR1 is LGHNA and CDR2 YSLEER. The CDR3 spells CASSQDRTPVSTDTQYF. As DNA, the CDR3 is TGCGCCAGCAGCCAAGATCGGACGCCCGTTAGCACAGATACGCAGTATTTT.

The rearrangement links TRBV6-2 or TRBV6-3 to TRBJ2-7; no clear D gene. V lost 3 bases to trimming and J lost 6 bases, with 9 bases between them. CDR1 MNHEY and CDR2 SVGEGT come from the germline V gene. The CDR3 consists of 12 residues. The CDR3 DNA follows: TGTGCCAGCAGTTATTCCGTCTTCGAGCAGTACTTC. Protein product: CASSYSVFEQYF.

This clone has a handful of counts. This chain connects TRBV24-1 to TRBJ1-3; possibly TRBD1 for D (5 bases). Germline CDR1 reads KGHDR; CDR2 reads SFDVKD. The CDR3 contains 14 residues. V was trimmed by 4 bases and J by 3 bases, leaving 9 bases between them. CDR3 loop: CATSEGGVGNTIYF. The CDR3 DNA follows: TGTGCCACCAGTGAGGGGGGAGTTGGAAACACCATATATTTT.

The chain uses TRBV25-1 and TRBJ1-1; D is uncertain. Trimming stripped 7 bases from V and 5 bases from J, with 17 bases between. Per the germline V gene, CDR1 is MGHDK and CDR2 is SYGVNS. This CDR3 has 14 amino acids. DNA for the CDR3: TGTGCCAGCACTGCGTGGAGTGGAGGGACTGAAGCTTTCTTT. Protein sequence: CASTAWSGGTEAFF.

The gene calls are TRBV5-1 and TRBJ2-7; a possible D gene is TRBD1 (6 bases). The CDR3 spans 16 residues. Per the germline V gene, CDR1 is SGHRS and CDR2 is YFSETQ. The V end was cut by 5 bases, the J end by 3 bases, with 21 bases between. The CDR3 region has the DNA TGCGCCAGCAGACCGGTCTACAGGGCTACGGGCTACGAGCAGTACTTC. It yields the protein CASRPVYRATGYEQYF.

The table lists this clone with a few counts. The chain employs TRBV6-2 or TRBV6-3 and TRBJ2-5, with D perhaps TRBD2 (6 bases). This CDR3 has 15 residues. Germline CDR1 is MNHEY and CDR2 is SVGEGT. Trimming removed 2 bases from V and 5 bases from J, with 15 bases in between. CDR3 bases: TGTGCCAGCAGTTACCCGGGCGGGGCACGCGAGACCCAGTACTTC. The encoded protein is CASSYPGGARETQYF.

The chain is built from TRBV7-3 and TRBJ1-2; weak D call: TRBD1 (5 bases). V lost 0 bases and J lost 7, with 12 bases in between. The CDR3 spans 14 residues. CDR1 is SGHTA, CDR2 FQGTGA, per germline. The CDR3 reads CASSLTPNGGGYTF. CDR3 DNA sequence: TGTGCCAGCAGCTTAACACCGAACGGGGGTGGCTACACCTTC.

The CDR3 sequence: CSVVVGQIGAVNTEAFF. The CDR3 DNA is TGCAGCGTTGTTGTGGGACAAATCGGGGCGGTCAACACTGAAGCTTTCTTT. The chain joins TRBV29-1 to TRBJ1-1, with TRBD1 as a possible D gene (6 bases). The CDR3 length is 17 residues. V was shortened by 4 bases and J by 2 bases, with 23 bases between the two germline ends. Germline V gene data show CDR1 as SQVTM and CDR2 as ANQGSEA.

For the CDR3, the DNA is TGTGCCACCAGTGATTATCATAGCAATCAGCCCCAGCATTTT. This codes for CATSDYHSNQPQHF. The J gene is TRBJ1-5, the V gene TRBV24-1; the D is unclear. V was clipped by 2 bases and J by 0 bases, with 4 bases between them. CDR1 and CDR2 (germline): KGHDR, SFDVKD. The CDR3 runs to 14 residues.

This sequence joins TRBV9 and TRBJ1-6; 9 nucleotides agree with TRBD1. CDR1 is SGDLS and CDR2 is YYNGEE in the germline V gene. Unmatched junction bases numbered 5, after V lost 0 bases and J lost 10 bases. CDR3 length: 15 residues. CDR3 in amino acids: CASSVATGGNSPLHF. CDR3 sequence (DNA): TGTGCCAGCAGCGTAGCGACAGGGGGTAACTCACCCCTCCACTTT. The variable domain in full, completed from reference TRBV9 and TRBJ1-6, reads DSGVTQTPKHLITATGQRVTLRCSPRSGDLSVYWYQQSLDQGLQFLIQYYNGEERAKGNILERFSAQQFPDLHSELNLSSLELGDSALYFCASSVATGGNSPLHFGNGTRLTVT.

The chain uses TRBV10-1 and TRBJ1-2, with D hard to call. V lost 5 bases and J 2 bases, leaving 15 bases between the germline ends. CDR3 size: 15 residues. CDR1 and CDR2 from the germline V gene are WNHNN and SYGVQD (reference sequence). The CDR3 nucleotides are TGCGCCAGCAGTCCCTTGCGGACGGCCAACTATGGCTACACCTTC. Translation: CASSPLRTANYGYTF.

V and J are TRBV7-9 and TRBJ2-7, with D unclear. V gave up 2 bases and J gave up 6 bases, with 5 bases separating them. Per the germline V gene, CDR1 is SEHNR and CDR2 is FQNEAQ (reference sequence). CDR3 size: 11 residues. Written as DNA, the CDR3 is TGTGCCAGCAGCTTACTTCGCGAGCAGTACTTC. Translated: CASSLLREQYF. Full variable domain (missing parts from reference TRBV7-9 and TRBJ2-7): DTGVSQNPRHKITKRGQNVTFRCDPISEHNRLYWYRQTLGQGPEFLTYFQNEAQLEKSRLLSDRFSAERPKGSFSTLEIQRTEQGDSAMYLCASSLLREQYFGPGTRLTVT.

The J gene is TRBJ1-2, the V gene TRBV5-5, with 8 nucleotides matching TRBD1. Germline V gene data show CDR1 as SGHKS and CDR2 as YYEKEE (reference sequence). The CDR3 has 13 residues. The V and J ends lost 2 bases and 8 bases, in that order; junction bases with no gene match: 5. The CDR3, as DNA: TGTGCCAGCAGCTTAGGGACAGGTGTCGGCTACACCTTC. Its protein is CASSLGTGVGYTF.

The V gene is TRBV4-3, the J gene TRBJ1-2; a possible D gene is TRBD1 (5 bases). The CDR3 loop spans 15 amino acids. V lost 0 bases and J lost 6, with 14 bases in between. Germline CDR1 is LGHNA and CDR2 is YSLEER. The chain's CDR3 is CASSQDRGVGDGYTF. The CDR3 DNA reads TGCGCCAGCAGCCAAGACCGAGGGGTGGGAGATGGCTACACCTTC.

J is TRBJ2-3 and V is TRBV5-4, with TRBD2 matching 10 bases. The length of the CDR3 is 18 residues. The germline V gene has CDR1 SGHNT and CDR2 YYREEE (reference sequence). J lost 0 bases, V lost 6 bases, and 13 bases had no gene match. The CDR3: CASTTTSGAGTSTDTQYF. The CDR3 region has the DNA TGTGCCAGCACCACAACTAGCGGGGCCGGAACTAGCACAGATACGCAGTATTTT.